Each of the 20 T cell receptor beta chains below was sequenced from the same sample in a study of siplizumab effects on memory and regulatory T cells. Some clones are missing from TCRdb's copy, which holds only in-frame ones; the method was immunoSEQ multiplex PCR. Among fewer than 100,000 clones listed, nearly 95% were seen once. The sequenced material came from non-Treg CD4+ T cells sorted from blood. The receptors come from a human donor in good health.

This clone occurred once. This chain links TRBV30 with TRBJ2-3, with 12 positions matching TRBD2. The CDR3 consists of 15 residues. CDR1 is GTSNPN and CDR2 is SVGIG in the germline V gene (reference sequence). V trimming: 0 bases; J trimming: 6 bases; junction bases outside the gene matches: 4. CDR3 DNA sequence: TGTGCCTGGAGTGTACTAGCGGGAGGCGGGGATACGCAGTATTTT. It codes for CAWSVLAGGGDTQYF.

This chain links TRBV10-3 with TRBJ2-3; no clear D gene. V lost 3 bases to trimming and J lost 3 bases, with 4 bases between them. The CDR3 runs 12 residues. CDR1 and CDR2 from the germline V gene are ENHRY and SYGVKD. CDR3 loop: CAISDQTDTQYF. CDR3 nucleotides: TGTGCCATCAGTGATCAGACAGATACGCAGTATTTT.

The gene calls are TRBV4-1 and TRBJ1-6; D is unresolved. Germline-derived CDR1 and CDR2 are MGHRA and YSYEKL. The CDR3 is made up of 15 amino acids. Trimming took off 5 bases at V and 13 bases at J, with 21 bases between the two ends. This CDR3 is CASSSTEMVLRPLHF. CDR3 DNA: TGCGCCAGCAGCTCCACCGAGATGGTGCTTAGGCCCCTCCACTTT.

This clone was counted a few times. The chain is built from TRBV7-9 and TRBJ1-2; D ambiguous. V dropped 5 bases and J dropped 4 bases, with 8 bases sitting between them. The CDR3 runs 12 residues. From germline, CDR1 is SEHNR and CDR2 FQNEAQ (reference sequence). CDR3 residues: CASSPLSYGYTF. The CDR3 nucleotides are TGTGCCAGCAGCCCCCTCTCCTATGGCTACACCTTC.

The chain uses TRBV27 and TRBJ2-2, with D perhaps TRBD2 (6 bases). The CDR3 has 13 residues. Trimming left V 3 bases short and J 5 bases short, with 7 bases between. Germline CDR1 reads MNHEY; CDR2 reads SMNVEV (reference sequence). This CDR3 is CASSLEGTGELFF. CDR3 DNA: TGTGCCAGCAGTTTGGAGGGGACCGGGGAGCTGTTTTTT.

The chain employs TRBV5-1 and TRBJ1-4; possibly TRBD1 for D (5 bases). CDR3 length: 16 amino acids. Trimming took 1 base from V and 7 from J, leaving 17 bases between them. CDR1 is SGHRS, CDR2 YFSETQ, per germline. The CDR3 nucleotides read TGCGCCAGCAGCTTGTTCATAAGGGGACTGGGTGAAAAACTGTTTTTT. Its translation is CASSLFIRGLGEKLFF.

As DNA, the CDR3 is TGTGCCAGCAGCTTAGCGTCCAGCGGGGGGACAGATACGCAGTATTTT. This codes for CASSLASSGGTDTQYF. The rearrangement links TRBV7-6 to TRBJ2-3; 9 nucleotides match TRBD2. Trimming removed 0 bases from V and 3 bases from J; junction bases left unmatched: 4. The CDR3 length is 16 residues. CDR1 SGHVS and CDR2 FNYEAQ come from the germline V gene.

This chain links TRBV2 with TRBJ2-3; D may match TRBD1 or TRBD2 (5 bases each). Trimming took off 7 bases at V and 4 bases at J, with 18 bases between the two ends. The CDR3 consists of 15 residues. Germline values: CDR1 SNHLY, CDR2 FYNNEI. CDR3 bases: TGTGCCAGCAAGGGGAGCTCGGCACCCGCAGATACGCAGTATTTT. Its protein is CASKGSSAPADTQYF. Based on the CDR3 plus reference TRBV2 and TRBJ2-3, the full variable domain is EPEVTQTPSHQVTQMGQEVILRCVPISNHLYFYWYRQILGQKVEFLVSFYNNEISEKSEIFDDQFSVERPDGSNFTLKIRSTKLEDSAMYFCASKGSSAPADTQYFGPGTRLTVL.

The gene calls are TRBV28 and TRBJ1-1; maybe TRBD1 (5 bases). This CDR3 has 12 residues. V gave up 6 bases and J gave up 4 bases, with 9 bases separating them. In germline, CDR1 is MDHEN, CDR2 SYDVKM. CDR3 DNA sequence: TGTGCCAGCAGACAGGTGGGCACTGAAGCTTTCTTT. Protein product: CASRQVGTEAFF. Variable domain in full (rest from reference TRBV28 and TRBJ1-1): DVKVTQSSRYLVKRTGEKVFLECVQDMDHENMFWYRQDPGLGLRLIYFSYDVKMKEKGDIPEGYSVSREKKERFSLILESASTNQTSMYLCASRQVGTEAFFGQGTRLTVV.

The chain uses TRBV28 and TRBJ1-5; no clear D gene. The CDR3 loop spans 12 amino acids. Deletions cut 3 bases from V and 4 bases from J, with 4 bases between. CDR1 is MDHEN and CDR2 is SYDVKM in the germline V gene. CDR3: CASSFANQPQHF. CDR3 coding DNA: TGTGCCAGCAGTTTTGCGAATCAGCCCCAGCATTTT.

The chain combines TRBV4-3 with TRBJ2-3; 7 positions agree with TRBD2. After removal of 3 bases from V and 0 bases from J, the junction contained 6 bases not matched to a gene. CDR3 length: 16 residues. Germline lookup yields CDR1 LGHNA and CDR2 YSLEER. The CDR3 DNA is TGCGCCAGCAGCCAGAACGGGAGGCCTAGCACAGATACGCAGTATTTT. It specifies CASSQNGRPSTDTQYF.

This clone was seen once. The rearrangement joins TRBV7-4 to TRBJ2-6; D is uncertain. The germline CDR1 and CDR2 sequences are SGHVT and SQSDAQ. Deletions cut 5 bases from V and 5 bases from J, with 16 bases between. CDR3 length: 16 amino acids. CDR3 sequence reads: CASSQGEQSRANVLTF. For the CDR3, the DNA is TGTGCCAGCAGCCAAGGTGAACAAAGTCGGGCCAACGTCCTGACTTTC.

In DNA form, the CDR3 reads TGTGCCAGCAGCTTGGGGGGGGCAGCTGACAATACGCAGTATTTT. Translated: CASSLGGAADNTQYF. The chain has TRBV5-4 and TRBJ2-3; D tentatively fits TRBD1 or TRBD2 (6 bases each). The CDR3 is 15 residues long. Germline assignment: CDR1 SGHNT and CDR2 YYREEE (reference sequence). The ends were cut back, 0 bases at V and 7 bases at J, with 15 bases in the middle.

The chain couples TRBV6-5 to TRBJ2-2; TRBD1 matches 8 bases. There are 14 residues in the CDR3. Germline V gene sequence: CDR1 MNHEY, CDR2 SVGAGI. The ends lost 6 bases at V and 5 bases at J; junction bases unmatched: 5. DNA of the CDR3: TGTGCCAGCAGGACAACAGGGGGGACCGGGGAGCTGTTTTTT. Translating it yields CASRTTGGTGELFF.

The CDR3 sequence: CACSNGQGDEKLFF. CDR3 in DNA: TGTGCCTGCTCGAATGGACAGGGGGATGAAAAACTGTTTTTT. The J gene is TRBJ1-4, the V gene TRBV30, with 10 positions matching TRBD1. The CDR3 length is 14 residues. The germline V gene encodes CDR1 GTSNPN and CDR2 SVGIG (reference sequence). The junction had 7 bases not matched to a gene; V was cut back by 6 bases and J by 6 bases.

This chain links TRBV6-5 with TRBJ1-2; TRBD1 agrees at 7 bases. The CDR3 has 14 amino acids. Looked up from germline, CDR1 is MNHEY and CDR2 is SVGAGI. Trimming took 0 bases from V and 4 from J; bases not matched to a gene: 2. The CDR3 DNA follows: TGTGCCAGCAGTTACTCCGGGACAGCCTATGGCTACACCTTC. Amino acid sequence: CASSYSGTAYGYTF.

This sequence joins TRBV7-2 and TRBJ2-5; 11 nucleotides line up with TRBD2. J lost 3 bases, V lost 5 bases, and 2 bases had no gene match. The length of the CDR3 is 14 residues. Germline CDR1 and CDR2: SGHTA and FQGNSA. The CDR3 nucleotides read TGTGCCAGCAGCGCGGGACTAGCGGAAGAGACCCAGTACTTC. Amino acid sequence: CASSAGLAEETQYF.

The chain couples TRBV7-2 to TRBJ2-7; D uncertain. This CDR3 is built from 12 residues. Deletions cut 5 bases from V and 4 bases from J, with 9 bases between. CDR1 and CDR2 (germline): SGHTA, FQGNSA. CDR3 DNA: TGTGCCAGCAGCCCGGGTTCATACGAGCAGTACTTC. The encoded protein is CASSPGSYEQYF.

The chain recombines TRBV7-8 with TRBJ2-7; TRBD2 matches at 7 bases. Germline CDR1 SGHVS, CDR2 FQNEAQ. The CDR3 is made up of 14 amino acids. Trimming at V came to 5 bases and at J to 3 bases, leaving 7 bases not matched to a gene. CDR3 loop: CASSLGSGIYEQYF. CDR3 bases: TGTGCCAGCAGCCTGGGCAGCGGGATCTACGAGCAGTACTTC.

The genes are TRBV4-2 and TRBJ2-3; 10 bases map to TRBD2. This CDR3 comprises 16 residues. The V and J ends lost 3 bases and 0 bases, in that order; junction bases with no gene match: 3. Germline V gene lookup returns CDR1 LGHNA and CDR2 YNFKEQ. The DNA of the CDR3 is TGTGCCAGCAGCCAGCTAGCGGGGGAGAGCACAGATACGCAGTATTTT. This codes for CASSQLAGESTDTQYF.